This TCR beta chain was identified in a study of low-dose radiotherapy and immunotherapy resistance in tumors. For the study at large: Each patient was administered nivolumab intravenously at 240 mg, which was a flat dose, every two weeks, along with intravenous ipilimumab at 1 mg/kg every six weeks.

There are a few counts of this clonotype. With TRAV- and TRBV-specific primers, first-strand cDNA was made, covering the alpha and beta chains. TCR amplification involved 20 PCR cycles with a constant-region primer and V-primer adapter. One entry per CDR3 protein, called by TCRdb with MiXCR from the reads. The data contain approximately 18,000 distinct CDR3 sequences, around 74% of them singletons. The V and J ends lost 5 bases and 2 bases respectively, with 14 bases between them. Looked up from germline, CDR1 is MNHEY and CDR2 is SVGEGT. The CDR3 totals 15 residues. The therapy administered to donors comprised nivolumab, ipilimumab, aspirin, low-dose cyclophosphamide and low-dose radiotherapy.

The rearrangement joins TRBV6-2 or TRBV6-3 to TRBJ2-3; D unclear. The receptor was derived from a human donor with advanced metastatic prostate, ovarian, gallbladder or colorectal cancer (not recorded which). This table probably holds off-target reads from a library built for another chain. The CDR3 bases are TGTGCCAGCAGTCCATATCCCCGGCCCACAGATACGCAGTATTTT. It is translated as CASSPYPRPTDTQYF.